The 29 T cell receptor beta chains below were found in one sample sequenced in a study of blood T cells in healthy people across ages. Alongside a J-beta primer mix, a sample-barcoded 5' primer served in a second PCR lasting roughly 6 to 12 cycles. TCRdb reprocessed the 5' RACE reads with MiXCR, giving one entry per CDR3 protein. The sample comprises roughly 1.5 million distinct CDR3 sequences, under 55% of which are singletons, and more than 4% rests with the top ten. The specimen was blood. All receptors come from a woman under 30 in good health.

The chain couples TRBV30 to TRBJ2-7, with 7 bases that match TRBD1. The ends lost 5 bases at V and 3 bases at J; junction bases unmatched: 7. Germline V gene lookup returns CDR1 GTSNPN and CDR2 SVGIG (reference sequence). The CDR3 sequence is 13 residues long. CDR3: CAWSTGDGYEQYF. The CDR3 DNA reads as TGTGCCTGGTCAACAGGGGATGGCTACGAGCAGTACTTC.

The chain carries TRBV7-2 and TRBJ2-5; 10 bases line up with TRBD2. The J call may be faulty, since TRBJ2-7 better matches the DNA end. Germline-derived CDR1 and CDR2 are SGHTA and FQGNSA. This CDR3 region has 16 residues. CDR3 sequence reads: CASSRGASGSSYEQYF. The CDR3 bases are TGTGCCAGCAGTCGGGGGGCTAGCGGGAGCTCCTACGAGCAGTACTTC.

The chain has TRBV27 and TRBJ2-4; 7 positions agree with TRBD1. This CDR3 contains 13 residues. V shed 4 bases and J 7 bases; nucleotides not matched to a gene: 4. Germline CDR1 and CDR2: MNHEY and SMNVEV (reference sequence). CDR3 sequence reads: CASSSVTGNIQYF. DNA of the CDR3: TGTGCCAGCAGTTCCGTGACAGGGAACATTCAGTACTTC.

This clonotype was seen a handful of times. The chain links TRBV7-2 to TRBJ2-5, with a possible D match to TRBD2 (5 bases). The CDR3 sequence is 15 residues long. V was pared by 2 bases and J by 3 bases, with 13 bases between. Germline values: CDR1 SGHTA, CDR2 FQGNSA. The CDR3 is CASSLIGLSEETQYF. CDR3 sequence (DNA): TGTGCCAGCAGCTTAATAGGACTCTCCGAAGAGACCCAGTACTTC.

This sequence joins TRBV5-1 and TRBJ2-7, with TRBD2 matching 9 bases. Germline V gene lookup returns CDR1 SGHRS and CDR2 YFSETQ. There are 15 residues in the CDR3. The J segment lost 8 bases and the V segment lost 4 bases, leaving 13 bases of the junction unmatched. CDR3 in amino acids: CASSPRSGRRFQQYF. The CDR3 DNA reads TGCGCCAGCAGCCCGAGGAGCGGGAGGCGATTTCAGCAGTACTTC.

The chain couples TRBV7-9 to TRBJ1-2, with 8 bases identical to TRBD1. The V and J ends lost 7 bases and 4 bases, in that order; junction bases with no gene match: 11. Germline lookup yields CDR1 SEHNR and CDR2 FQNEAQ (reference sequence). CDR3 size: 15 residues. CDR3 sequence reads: CASTISGGAAYGYTF. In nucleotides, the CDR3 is TGTGCCAGCACCATCTCAGGGGGCGCGGCCTATGGCTACACCTTC.

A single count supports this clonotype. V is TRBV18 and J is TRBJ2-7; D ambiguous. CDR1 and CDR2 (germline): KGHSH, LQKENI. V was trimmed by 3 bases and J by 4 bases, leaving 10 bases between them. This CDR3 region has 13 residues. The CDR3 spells CASSPGPLYEQYF. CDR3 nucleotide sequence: TGTGCCAGCTCACCTGGACCTCTATACGAGCAGTACTTC.

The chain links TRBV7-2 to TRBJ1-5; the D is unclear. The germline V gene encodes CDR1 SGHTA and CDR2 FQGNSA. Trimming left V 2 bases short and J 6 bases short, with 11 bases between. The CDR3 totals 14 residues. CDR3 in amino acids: CASSLLGLGQPQHF. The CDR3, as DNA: TGTGCCAGCAGCTTATTAGGCCTCGGTCAGCCCCAGCATTTT.

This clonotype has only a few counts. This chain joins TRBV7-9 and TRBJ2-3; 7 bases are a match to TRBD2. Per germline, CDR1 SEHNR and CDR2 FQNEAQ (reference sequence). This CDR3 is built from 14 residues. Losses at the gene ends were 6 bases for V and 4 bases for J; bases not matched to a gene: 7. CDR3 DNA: TGTGCCAGCAGTACCGCGCTAGCGGCAGATACGCAGTATTTT. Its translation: CASSTALAADTQYF.

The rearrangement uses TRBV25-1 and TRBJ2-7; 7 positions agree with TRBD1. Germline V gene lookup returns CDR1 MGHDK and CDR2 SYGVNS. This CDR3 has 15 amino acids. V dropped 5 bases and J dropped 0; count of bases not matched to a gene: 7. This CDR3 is CASSTGVRGSYEQYF. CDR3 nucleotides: TGTGCCAGCAGTACAGGGGTCCGAGGCTCCTACGAGCAGTACTTC.

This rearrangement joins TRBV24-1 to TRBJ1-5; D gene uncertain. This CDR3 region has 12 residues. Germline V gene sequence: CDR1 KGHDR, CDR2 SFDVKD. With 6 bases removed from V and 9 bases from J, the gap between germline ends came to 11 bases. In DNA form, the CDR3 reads TGTGCCACCAGTACTGGGGATCGGCCCCAGCATTTT. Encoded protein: CATSTGDRPQHF.

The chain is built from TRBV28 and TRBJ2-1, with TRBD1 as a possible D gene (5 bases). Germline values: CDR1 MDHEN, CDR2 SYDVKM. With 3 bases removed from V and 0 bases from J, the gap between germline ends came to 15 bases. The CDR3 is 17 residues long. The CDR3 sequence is CASSFPLGQISYNEQFF. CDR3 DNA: TGTGCCAGCAGTTTCCCCCTGGGGCAGATCTCCTACAATGAGCAGTTCTTC.

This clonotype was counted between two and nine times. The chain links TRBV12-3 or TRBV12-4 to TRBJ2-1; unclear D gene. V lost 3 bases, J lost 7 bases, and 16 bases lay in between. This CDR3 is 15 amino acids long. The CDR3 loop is CASSFGVSPRNEQFF. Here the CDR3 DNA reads TGTGCCAGCAGTTTTGGTGTCTCGCCGAGGAATGAGCAGTTCTTC.

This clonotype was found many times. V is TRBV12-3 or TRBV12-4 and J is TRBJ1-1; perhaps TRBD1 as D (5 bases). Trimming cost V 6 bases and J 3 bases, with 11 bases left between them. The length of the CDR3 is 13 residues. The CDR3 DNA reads TGTGCCAGCAGCCCAGGGTCCTACACTGAAGCTTTCTTT. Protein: CASSPGSYTEAFF.

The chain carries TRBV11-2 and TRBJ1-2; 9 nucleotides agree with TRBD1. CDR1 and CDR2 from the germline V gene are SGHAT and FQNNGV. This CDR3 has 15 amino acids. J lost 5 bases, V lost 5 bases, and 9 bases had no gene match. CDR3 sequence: CASSAGTGKGYGYTF. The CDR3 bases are TGTGCCAGCAGCGCAGGGACAGGGAAGGGGTATGGCTACACCTTC.

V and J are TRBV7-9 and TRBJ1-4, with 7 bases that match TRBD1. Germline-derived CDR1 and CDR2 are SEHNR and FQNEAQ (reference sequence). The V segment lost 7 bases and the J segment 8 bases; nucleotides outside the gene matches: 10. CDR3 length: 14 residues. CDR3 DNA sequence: TGTGCCAGCAAGCCAGGGGGGGGGAACGAAAAACTGTTTTTT. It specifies CASKPGGGNEKLFF.

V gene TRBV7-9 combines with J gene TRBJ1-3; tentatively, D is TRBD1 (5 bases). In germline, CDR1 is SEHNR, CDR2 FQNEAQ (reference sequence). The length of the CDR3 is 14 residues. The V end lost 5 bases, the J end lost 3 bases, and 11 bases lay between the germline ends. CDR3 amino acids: CASSHGTIGNTIYF. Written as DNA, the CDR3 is TGTGCCAGCAGCCACGGGACGATTGGAAACACCATATATTTT.

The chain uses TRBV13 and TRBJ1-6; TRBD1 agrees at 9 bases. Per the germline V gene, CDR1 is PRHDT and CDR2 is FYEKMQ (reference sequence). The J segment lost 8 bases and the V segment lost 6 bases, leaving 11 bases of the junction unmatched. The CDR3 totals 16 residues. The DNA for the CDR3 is TGTGCCAGCAGTGGCCGGGACAGGGTCGGGGATTCACCCCTCCACTTT. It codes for CASSGRDRVGDSPLHF.

CDR3 sequence reads: CASSPPSLLNTEAFF. In nucleotides, the CDR3 is TGTGCCAGCTCACCACCAAGCCTTTTGAACACTGAAGCTTTCTTT. V is TRBV18 and J is TRBJ1-1, with unresolved D. The CDR3 covers 15 residues. From germline, CDR1 is KGHSH and CDR2 LQKENI. Deletions cut 0 bases from V and 0 bases from J, with 8 bases between.

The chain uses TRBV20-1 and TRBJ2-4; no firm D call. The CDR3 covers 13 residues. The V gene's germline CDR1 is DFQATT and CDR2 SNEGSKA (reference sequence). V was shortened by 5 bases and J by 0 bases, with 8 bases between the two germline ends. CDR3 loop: CSAASLAKNIQYF. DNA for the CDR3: TGCAGTGCTGCGAGCCTAGCCAAAAACATTCAGTACTTC.

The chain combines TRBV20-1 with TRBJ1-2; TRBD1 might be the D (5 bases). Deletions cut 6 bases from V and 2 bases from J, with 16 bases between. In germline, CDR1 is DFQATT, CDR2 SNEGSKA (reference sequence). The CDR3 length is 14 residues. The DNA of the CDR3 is TGCAGTGCCACCCCCGGGGCCTTGAACTATGGCTACACCTTC. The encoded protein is CSATPGALNYGYTF.

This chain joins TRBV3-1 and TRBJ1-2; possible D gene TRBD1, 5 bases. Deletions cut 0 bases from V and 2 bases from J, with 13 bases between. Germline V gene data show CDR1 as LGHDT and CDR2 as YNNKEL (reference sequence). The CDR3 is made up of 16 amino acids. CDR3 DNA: TGTGCCAGCAGCCAAGATCTGAGGGGATCGAACTATGGCTACACCTTC. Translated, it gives CASSQDLRGSNYGYTF. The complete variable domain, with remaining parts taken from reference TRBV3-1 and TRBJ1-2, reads DTAVSQTPKYLVTQMGNDKSIKCEQNLGHDTMYWYKQDSKKFLKIMFSYNNKELIINETVPNRFSPKSPDKAHLNLHINSLELGDSAVYFCASSQDLRGSNYGYTFGSGTRLTVV.

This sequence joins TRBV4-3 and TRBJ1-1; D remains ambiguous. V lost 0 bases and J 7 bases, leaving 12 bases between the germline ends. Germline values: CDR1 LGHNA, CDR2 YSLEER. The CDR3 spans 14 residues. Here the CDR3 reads CASSQDGGPCEAFF. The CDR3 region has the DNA TGCGCCAGCAGCCAAGACGGAGGCCCGTGTGAAGCTTTCTTT.

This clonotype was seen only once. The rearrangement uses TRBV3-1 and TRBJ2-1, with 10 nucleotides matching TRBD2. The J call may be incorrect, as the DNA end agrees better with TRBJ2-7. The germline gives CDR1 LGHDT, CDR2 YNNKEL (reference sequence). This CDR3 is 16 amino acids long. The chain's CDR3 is CASSHLTSGYYNEQYF. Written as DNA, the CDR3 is TGTGCCAGCAGCCATCTGACTAGCGGGTACTACAATGAGCAGTACTTC.

CDR3 protein: CASSRSRGLLYNEQFF. CDR3 nucleotides: TGCGCCAGCAGCCGAAGCCGGGGGCTCCTGTACAATGAGCAGTTCTTC. The V gene is TRBV4-3, the J gene TRBJ2-1; tentatively, D is TRBD1 or TRBD2 (6 bases each). Germline V gene sequence: CDR1 LGHNA, CDR2 YSLEER. The ends were cut back, 4 bases at V and 4 bases at J, with 17 bases in the middle. The length of the CDR3 is 16 residues.

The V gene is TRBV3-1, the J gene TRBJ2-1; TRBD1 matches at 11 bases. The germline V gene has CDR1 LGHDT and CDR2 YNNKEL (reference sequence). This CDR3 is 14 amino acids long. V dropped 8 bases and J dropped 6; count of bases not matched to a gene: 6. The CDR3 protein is CASSRDRGFNEQFF. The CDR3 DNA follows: TGTGCCAGCTCCCGGGACAGGGGGTTCAATGAGCAGTTCTTC.

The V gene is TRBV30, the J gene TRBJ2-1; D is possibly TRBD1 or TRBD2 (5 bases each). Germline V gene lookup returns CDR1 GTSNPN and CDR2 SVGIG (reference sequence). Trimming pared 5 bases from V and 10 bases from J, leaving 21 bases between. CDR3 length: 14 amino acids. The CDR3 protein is CAWGDGSYNYEQFF. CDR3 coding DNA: TGTGCCTGGGGGGACGGCTCATACAACTACGAGCAGTTCTTC.

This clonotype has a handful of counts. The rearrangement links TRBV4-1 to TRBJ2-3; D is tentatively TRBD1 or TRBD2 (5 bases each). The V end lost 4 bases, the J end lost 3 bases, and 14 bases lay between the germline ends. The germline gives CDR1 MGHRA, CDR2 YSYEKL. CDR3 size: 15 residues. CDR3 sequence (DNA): TGCGCCAGCAGCCTGAGGGACCTTCTGACAGATACGCAGTATTTT. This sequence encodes CASSLRDLLTDTQYF.

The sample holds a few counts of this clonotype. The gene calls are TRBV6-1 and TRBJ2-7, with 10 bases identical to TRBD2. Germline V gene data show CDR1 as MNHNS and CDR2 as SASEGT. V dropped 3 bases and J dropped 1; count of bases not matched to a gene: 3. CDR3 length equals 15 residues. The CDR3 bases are TGTGCCAGCAGTGAGTGGGGACTAGCGTCCTACGAGCAGTACTTC. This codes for CASSEWGLASYEQYF.